This T cell receptor (beta chain) is from a study of graft-versus-host responses after intestinal transplantation. As for the study in general: Tacrolimus and steroids were given for two to three years to all recipients after anti-thymocyte globulin induction.

The protocol was immunoSEQ multiplex PCR, while the TCRdb copy is restricted to in-frame clones and leaves out a portion. The sample lists 85,000 to 90,000 clones; about four fifths were seen once. CDR1 is MGHRA, CDR2 YSYEKL, per germline. This CDR3 comprises 17 residues. V dropped 3 bases and J dropped 0 bases, with 15 bases sitting between them. A note on this clone: Its antigen is unidentified.

The chain has TRBV4-1 and TRBJ2-1, with D uncertain. The sequenced sample was unstimulated CD8+ T cells sorted from spleen or lymph node cells, obtained before intestinal transplant. This receptor was taken from a human donor who received an intestinal transplant. This chain's CDR3 is CASSQGVLHRSYNEQFF. CDR3 in DNA: TGCGCCAGCAGCCAGGGCGTACTACACCGCTCCTACAATGAGCAGTTCTTC.